This TCR beta chain comes out of a study of CD8 T cells in ankylosing spondylitis. Overall study results and limits: As for the disease-linked clones, they showed a CD8+ phenotype and occurred at relatively low frequencies in peripheral blood. What appeared characteristic of ankylosing spondylitis blood was a TCR beta motif of eight highly homologous variants. Existing reports had already noted some motif variants in reactive arthritis synovial fluid and blood.

TCRdb recomputed calls from the 5' RACE reads with MiXCR, one row per CDR3 protein. Of around 490,000 distinct CDR3 sequences listed, approximately 5.3% were seen once; the top ten hold approximately 4%. This clonotype was detected many times. Its antigen is currently unknown. The V gene lost 5 bases and the J gene lost 2 bases, with 13 bases spanning the gap. Germline assignment: CDR1 MDHEN and CDR2 SYDVKM. The CDR3 spans 15 residues. Sequenced sample: blood, either unsorted or a sorted T cell fraction (not recorded which). The source of this sequence is a male donor with ankylosing spondylitis. This chain connects TRBV28 to TRBJ1-5; D is unclear. For the CDR3, the DNA is TGTGCCAGCAGTATGGGCGCCGAGGGCAATCAGCCCCAGCATTTT. This encodes CASSMGAEGNQPQHF. Combining the CDR3 with reference TRBV28 and TRBJ1-5 gives the whole variable domain DVKVTQSSRYLVKRTGEKVFLECVQDMDHENMFWYRQDPGLGLRLIYFSYDVKMKEKGDIPEGYSVSREKKERFSLILESASTNQTSMYLCASSMGAEGNQPQHFGDGTRLSIL.